Listed here are 32 T cell receptor beta chains from one sample, sequenced in a study of control samples from healthy donors and cancer patients. Assay used: immunoSEQ multiplex PCR; TCRdb lists only in-frame clones, some missing. In the table there are approximately 50,000 clones, 80% to 90% of which are singletons. Sequencing used PBMCs. Receptors originate from a woman aged 60-75 years with lung cancer.

V usage is TRBV29-1 and J usage is TRBJ1-2; 8 bases agree with TRBD1. With 4 bases clipped from V and 2 bases from J, the junction kept 6 bases outside the gene matches. The CDR3 consists of 14 residues. Per the germline V gene, CDR1 is SQVTM and CDR2 is ANQGSEA. The CDR3 bases are TGCAGCGTTGGCCCCCGACAGGGGAACTATGGCTACACCTTC. It is translated as CSVGPRQGNYGYTF.

This chain uses TRBV10-2 with TRBJ1-2, with D unclear. The CDR3 runs to 16 residues. Looked up from germline, CDR1 is WSHSY and CDR2 is SAAADI. The germline V and J ends were trimmed by 0 bases and 3 bases, with 14 bases remaining between them. The CDR3 DNA follows: TGCGCCAGCAGTGAGTCGAGGGCATCCGAGTACTATGGCTACACCTTC. This gives the protein CASSESRASEYYGYTF.

This chain links TRBV9 with TRBJ1-4; 8 nucleotides agree with TRBD1. V lost 3 bases to trimming and J lost 8 bases; unmatched junction nucleotides: 9. The CDR3 runs to 15 residues. CDR1 and CDR2 (germline): SGDLS, YYNGEE. DNA for the CDR3: TGTGCCAGCAGCGGAGCGACAGGGGATGCGGAAAAACTGTTTTTT. It is translated as CASSGATGDAEKLFF.

The CDR3 DNA is TGTGCCAGCAGCCAAGCGGGACAGGGGGCGGAAGCTTTCTTT. This sequence encodes CASSQAGQGAEAFF. This chain connects TRBV14 to TRBJ1-1, with 12 bases lining up with TRBD1. The CDR3 has 14 residues. Germline CDR1 is SGHDN and CDR2 is FVKESK. The V segment lost 1 base and the J segment 8 bases; nucleotides outside the gene matches: 2.

This clone was found a few times. V and J are TRBV27 and TRBJ1-1; D uncertain. Germline V gene lookup returns CDR1 MNHEY and CDR2 SMNVEV (reference sequence). Trimming cost V 1 base and J 6 bases, with 15 bases left between them. This CDR3 has 15 amino acids. The CDR3 loop is CASSLLSTRAAEAFF. The CDR3 coding sequence is TGTGCCAGCAGTTTATTATCTACTAGGGCAGCTGAAGCTTTCTTT.

The chain carries TRBV18 and TRBJ2-2; 8 nucleotides align to TRBD2. V lost 6 bases, J lost 1 base, and 7 bases stayed unmatched. This CDR3 has 16 residues. Per the germline V gene, CDR1 is KGHSH and CDR2 is LQKENI. The CDR3 region has the DNA TGTGCCAGCTCGCTAAGCGGGGGAATGAACACCGGGGAGCTGTTTTTT. Translated: CASSLSGGMNTGELFF.

V gene TRBV5-1 combines with J gene TRBJ2-7; perhaps TRBD2 as D (5 bases). The CDR3 length is 14 residues. Germline V CDR1 and CDR2: SGHRS, YFSETQ. The V gene lost 0 bases and the J gene lost 1 base, with 8 bases spanning the gap. CDR3 amino acids: CASSLEVASYEQYF. In DNA form, the CDR3 reads TGCGCCAGCAGCTTGGAGGTAGCGTCCTACGAGCAGTACTTC.

This chain connects TRBV7-6 to TRBJ2-2; 8 bases agree with TRBD1. Per the germline V gene, CDR1 is SGHVS and CDR2 is FNYEAQ. The CDR3 is 16 residues long. Trimming took 5 bases from V and 1 from J; bases not matched to a gene: 6. CDR3: CASSPRQGKNTGELFF. DNA of the CDR3: TGTGCCAGCAGCCCCCGACAGGGGAAGAACACCGGGGAGCTGTTTTTT.

The V gene is TRBV27, the J gene TRBJ2-3; tentatively, D is TRBD1 (7 bases). This CDR3 region has 15 residues. With 2 bases removed from V and 3 bases from J, the gap between germline ends came to 12 bases. Germline V gene lookup returns CDR1 MNHEY and CDR2 SMNVEV (reference sequence). The CDR3: CASSLQPGGTDTQYF. The CDR3 DNA reads TGTGCCAGCAGTTTACAGCCAGGGGGGACAGATACGCAGTATTTT.

In DNA, the CDR3 is TGCGCCAGCAGCTTGGTTGGGGCTTCTGGAAACACCATATATTTT. Residues: CASSLVGASGNTIYF. J is TRBJ1-3 and V is TRBV5-1, with a possible D match to TRBD1 (5 bases). V lost 0 bases to trimming and J lost 1 base, with 8 bases between them. The CDR3 extends over 15 amino acids. CDR1 SGHRS and CDR2 YFSETQ come from the germline V gene. The complete variable domain, with remaining parts taken from reference TRBV5-1 and TRBJ1-3, reads KAGVTQTPRYLIKTRGQQVTLSCSPISGHRSVSWYQQTPGQGLQFLFEYFSETQRNKGNFPGRFSGRQFSNSRSEMNVSTLELGDSALYLCASSLVGASGNTIYFGEGSWLTVV.

The rearrangement links TRBV11-1 to TRBJ2-7, with 8 nucleotides matching TRBD1. The CDR3 covers 15 residues. V was pared by 1 base and J by 1 base, with 3 bases of the junction left unmatched. Germline CDR1 SGHAT, CDR2 FQDESV (reference sequence). CDR3 amino acids: CASSLDGTGSYEQYF. The CDR3 DNA reads TGTGCCAGCAGCTTAGACGGGACAGGTTCCTACGAGCAGTACTTC.

There are a few counts of this clone. The chain couples TRBV5-4 to TRBJ2-1; TRBD2 is a possible D gene (5 bases). The CDR3 consists of 16 residues. Germline V gene data show CDR1 as SGHNT and CDR2 as YYREEE (reference sequence). Trimming left V 4 bases short and J 0 bases short, with 14 bases between. In nucleotides, the CDR3 is TGTGCCAGCAGCGGGGATAAGCGGTCCTCCTACAATGAGCAGTTCTTC. Protein: CASSGDKRSSYNEQFF.

The CDR3 DNA sequence: TGTGCCAGCAGCCAAGAGGGTATTAGCGGGAGGTCCGGGGAGCTGTTTTTT. Translating gives CASSQEGISGRSGELFF. The rearrangement uses TRBV3-1 (or the pseudogene TRBV3-2) and TRBJ2-2, with 10 bases aligning to TRBD2. The CDR3 is made up of 17 amino acids. J gave up 6 bases and V 0 bases, and 7 bases lay outside the gene matches. Germline V gives CDR1 LGHDT, CDR2 YNNKEL (reference sequence).

The sample holds one count of this clone. J is TRBJ2-1 and V is TRBV2; 9 bases line up with TRBD1. The CDR3 spans 14 residues. Losses at the gene ends were 7 bases for V and 4 bases for J; bases not matched to a gene: 5. The germline gives CDR1 SNHLY, CDR2 FYNNEI. The CDR3 spells CASKQQGAYNEQFF. The CDR3 DNA follows: TGTGCCAGCAAACAACAGGGGGCGTACAATGAGCAGTTCTTC.

The chain links TRBV3-1 (or the pseudogene TRBV3-2) to TRBJ1-1, with 8 bases fitting TRBD1. The V segment lost 4 bases and the J segment 5 bases; nucleotides outside the gene matches: 6. Looked up from germline, CDR1 is LGHDT and CDR2 is YNNKEL (reference sequence). The CDR3 totals 14 residues. Here the CDR3 reads CASSPTGAITEAFF. The CDR3, as DNA: TGTGCCAGCAGCCCGACAGGGGCGATTACTGAAGCTTTCTTT.

V and J are TRBV7-9 and TRBJ1-2; D is unresolved. With 1 base removed from V and 0 bases from J, the gap between germline ends came to 6 bases. CDR1 SEHNR and CDR2 FQNEAQ come from the germline V gene (reference sequence). The CDR3 runs to 14 residues. Here the CDR3 DNA reads TGTGCCAGCAGCTTAGTTCCGGCTAACTATGGCTACACCTTC. Its protein is CASSLVPANYGYTF.

The genes are TRBV7-2 and TRBJ2-6; tentatively, D is TRBD2 (5 bases). The germline V gene has CDR1 SGHTA and CDR2 FQGNSA. The CDR3 runs to 15 residues. With 6 bases removed from V and 0 bases from J, the gap between germline ends came to 9 bases. The chain's CDR3 is CASRPGSSGANVLTF. The CDR3 DNA sequence: TGTGCCAGCAGGCCGGGAAGCTCTGGGGCCAACGTCCTGACTTTC.

This chain connects TRBV6-5 to TRBJ2-2; no reliable D call. This CDR3 comprises 14 residues. The germline V gene encodes CDR1 MNHEY and CDR2 SVGAGI. Trimming stripped 4 bases from V and 0 bases from J, with 6 bases between. CDR3 in DNA: TGTGCCAGCAGTTCGGGTCCGAACACCGGGGAGCTGTTTTTT. As protein: CASSSGPNTGELFF.

The chain joins TRBV5-1 to TRBJ1-3; D may be TRBD1 (6 bases). V gave up 4 bases and J gave up 0 bases, with 11 bases separating them. This CDR3 region has 15 residues. CDR1 SGHRS and CDR2 YFSETQ come from the germline V gene. CDR3 region: CASSAGQNSGNTIYF. CDR3 sequence (DNA): TGCGCCAGCAGCGCGGGACAAAACTCTGGAAACACCATATATTTT. The entire variable domain, with the rest obtained from reference TRBV5-1 and TRBJ1-3, is as follows: KAGVTQTPRYLIKTRGQQVTLSCSPISGHRSVSWYQQTPGQGLQFLFEYFSETQRNKGNFPGRFSGRQFSNSRSEMNVSTLELGDSALYLCASSAGQNSGNTIYFGEGSWLTVV.

The gene calls are TRBV19 and TRBJ2-1; 7 bases are shared with TRBD1. The CDR3 is 16 residues long. V shed 5 bases and J 7 bases; nucleotides not matched to a gene: 14. Germline CDR1 LNHDA, CDR2 SQIVND (reference sequence). CDR3 in DNA: TGTGCCAGTAGTCAAACAGGGGTTCGAAGGGGGAATGAGCAGTTCTTC. Encoded protein: CASSQTGVRRGNEQFF.

The CDR3 here is CASRSGAGTQYF. CDR3 coding DNA: TGTGCCAGCAGGTCGGGGGCAGGGACCCAGTACTTC. The rearrangement uses TRBV28 and TRBJ2-5; D assignment may be TRBD1 or TRBD2 (6 bases each). V was clipped by 6 bases and J by 7 bases, with 12 bases between them. Germline V gene data show CDR1 as MDHEN and CDR2 as SYDVKM. This CDR3 has 12 amino acids.

The chain carries TRBV5-1 and TRBJ2-1; 12 bases line up with TRBD1. The CDR3 runs 16 residues. CDR1 is SGHRS and CDR2 is YFSETQ in the germline V gene. Trimming took 6 bases from V and 3 from J; bases not matched to a gene: 7. The chain's CDR3 is CASNRGQGAVYNEQFF. DNA of the CDR3: TGCGCCAGCAACAGGGGACAGGGGGCGGTCTACAATGAGCAGTTCTTC.

The chain uses TRBV4-1 and TRBJ2-7; 10 nucleotides agree with TRBD1. There are 17 residues in the CDR3. V shed 1 base, J shed 6 bases, and the junction held 12 bases outside the gene matches. Germline CDR1 MGHRA, CDR2 YSYEKL. CDR3: CASSQVGGDRGRREQYF. In DNA form, the CDR3 reads TGCGCCAGCAGCCAAGTAGGAGGGGACAGGGGTCGACGCGAGCAGTACTTC.

The genes are TRBV9 and TRBJ2-4; D not resolved. The CDR3 runs to 15 residues. Per the germline V gene, CDR1 is SGDLS and CDR2 is YYNGEE. Trimming took off 5 bases at V and 0 bases at J, with 12 bases between the two ends. The CDR3 nucleotides read TGTGCCAGCAGGCCGAAGACCTTAGCCAAAAACATTCAGTACTTC. Translating it yields CASRPKTLAKNIQYF.

This chain connects TRBV12-5 to TRBJ2-5; no clear D. The germline gives CDR1 LGHNT, CDR2 FRNRAP. The CDR3 consists of 14 residues. V dropped 1 base and J dropped 5 bases, with 11 bases sitting between them. The CDR3 sequence: CASGLATVGETQYF. The CDR3 region has the DNA TGTGCTAGTGGTTTGGCAACGGTAGGGGAGACCCAGTACTTC.

The genes are TRBV5-5 and TRBJ1-1, with D tentatively TRBD1 (5 bases). V lost 4 bases and J 3 bases, leaving 16 bases between the germline ends. Germline V gene sequence: CDR1 SGHKS, CDR2 YYEKEE (reference sequence). The CDR3 is 15 amino acids. The CDR3 nucleotides read TGTGCCAGCAGCCTGACACCAGGGTCGTACACTGAAGCTTTCTTT. Amino acids: CASSLTPGSYTEAFF.

The chain couples TRBV28 to TRBJ1-2; D is possibly TRBD1 (5 bases). V was trimmed by 6 bases and J by 4 bases, leaving 15 bases between them. Germline-derived CDR1 and CDR2 are MDHEN and SYDVKM. The CDR3 is 14 residues long. The CDR3 DNA follows: TGTGCCAGCAGCCAACCGGGACTGCTCTATGGCTACACCTTC. Residues: CASSQPGLLYGYTF.

The chain is built from TRBV12-3 or TRBV12-4 and TRBJ1-1; no clear D gene. V lost 4 bases and J lost 1, with 7 bases in between. The CDR3 runs 13 residues. The CDR3 DNA follows: TGTGCCAGCAGTTCCCTCGGGAACACTGAAGCTTTCTTT. This encodes CASSSLGNTEAFF.

This chain links TRBV29-1 with TRBJ2-3; D gene unclear. Germline V gives CDR1 SQVTM, CDR2 ANQGSEA. V was clipped by 3 bases and J by 5 bases, with 12 bases between them. The length of the CDR3 is 13 residues. CDR3 region: CSVEGGAGDTQYF. In DNA form, the CDR3 reads TGCAGCGTTGAGGGCGGTGCTGGAGATACGCAGTATTTT.

The chain links TRBV30 to TRBJ2-7; D unclear. This CDR3 is 13 amino acids long. Trimming removed 6 bases at V and 2 bases at J, with 14 bases between. The germline CDR1 and CDR2 sequences are GTSNPN and SVGIG (reference sequence). CDR3 loop: CACVERSTYEQYF. CDR3 nucleotides: TGTGCCTGTGTGGAGCGATCGACCTACGAGCAGTACTTC.

A remark on this clone: One junction end disagrees with the germline gene, perhaps due to a read error. This chain uses TRBV12-3 or TRBV12-4 with TRBJ2-1; no definite D call. CDR3 length: 13 amino acids. The CDR3 DNA sequence: TGTGCCAGCACCCTAGACTCCGACAATGAGCAGTTCTTC. It codes for CASTLDSDNEQFF.

The chain joins TRBV5-1 to TRBJ1-1, with D uncertain. The V end was cut by 4 bases, the J end by 3 bases, with 10 bases between. The germline V gene has CDR1 SGHRS and CDR2 YFSETQ. The CDR3 length is 13 residues. The CDR3 region has the DNA TGCGCCAGCAGCCTAATGGGGTACACTGAAGCTTTCTTT. The encoded protein is CASSLMGYTEAFF.